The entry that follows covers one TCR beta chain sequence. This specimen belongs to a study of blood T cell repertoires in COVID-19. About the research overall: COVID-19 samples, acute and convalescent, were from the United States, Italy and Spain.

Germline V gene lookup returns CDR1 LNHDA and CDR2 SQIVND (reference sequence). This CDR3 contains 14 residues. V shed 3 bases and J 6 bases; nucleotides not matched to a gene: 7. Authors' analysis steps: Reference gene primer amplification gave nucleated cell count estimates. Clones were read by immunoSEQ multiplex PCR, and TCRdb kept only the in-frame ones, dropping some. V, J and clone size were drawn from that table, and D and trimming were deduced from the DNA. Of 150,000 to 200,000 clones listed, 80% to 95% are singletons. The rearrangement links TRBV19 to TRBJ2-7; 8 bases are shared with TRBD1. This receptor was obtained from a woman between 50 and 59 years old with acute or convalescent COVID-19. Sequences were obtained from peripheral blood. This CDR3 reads CASSINRGYGEQYF. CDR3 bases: TGTGCCAGTAGTATTAACAGGGGGTACGGCGAGCAGTACTTC.